The rows below give T cell receptor beta chains drawn from one sample of a study of CD8+CD57+ T cells in acquired aplastic anemia. TCRdb re-called the reads through MiXCR, storing one row per CDR3 protein. The table shows approximately 130,000 distinct CDR3 sequences, with approximately 50% occurring only once. Sequencing input: sorted CD4+, CD8+, or CD8+CD57+ T cells (not recorded which) from PBMCs. These receptors all stem from a human donor with aplastic anemia. Both conserved end residues are part of each CDR3. D genes are given only for firm matches. Some rows mark clone size as missing; the rest say once, few, many or name a class of expanded clone.

J	size	D	V	CDR3	DNA
TRBJ1-1	NA	NA	TRBV25-1	CASRDAGARGTEAFF	TGTGCCAGCAGAGACGCAGGGGCTCGAGGTACTGAAGCTTTCTTT
TRBJ1-2	many	TRBD1	TRBV6-1	CAREGTGGHGYTF	TGTGCCAGAGAGGGGACAGGGGGCCATGGCTACACCTTC
TRBJ1-2	NA	TRBD1	TRBV24-1	CATSDPGQGAYGYTF	TGTGCCACCAGTGACCCGGGACAGGGGGCTTATGGCTACACCTTC
TRBJ1-2	NA	NA	TRBV19	CASRMPRDLGGYTF	TGTGCCAGTAGGATGCCAAGGGATTTGGGAGGCTACACCTTC
TRBJ2-2	once	NA	TRBV7-6	CASSLGPSTGELFF	TGTGCCAGCAGCCTGGGCCCCTCTACCGGGGAGCTGTTCTTT
TRBJ2-7	NA	TRBD2	TRBV7-3	CASSRPDLTSGGYEQYF	TGTGCCAGCAGCCGACCGGACCTGACTAGCGGGGGATACGAGCAGTACTTC
TRBJ2-7	once	TRBD1	TRBV2	CASSQGDRPHVQYF	TGTGCCAGCAGCCAGGGGGACAGGCCGCACGTGCAGTACTTC
TRBJ1-2	NA	TRBD1	TRBV20-1	CSAPTGGWPGGYTF	TGCAGTGCCCCGACAGGGGGCTGGCCTGGTGGCTACACCTTC
TRBJ2-7	NA	TRBD1	TRBV2	CASRGQGLEEQYF	TGTGCCAGCAGAGGACAGGGTTTGGAAGAGCAGTACTTC
TRBJ1-5	few	NA	TRBV6-1	CASTSQRAKNQPQHF	TGTGCCAGCACATCCCAACGGGCCAAAAATCAGCCCCAGCATTTT
TRBJ1-5	NA	NA	TRBV19	CASSMIVRAQPQHF	TGTGCCAGTAGTATGATAGTACGCGCCCAGCCCCAGCATTTT
TRBJ2-5	once	NA	TRBV11-1	CASSRKQGYRETQYF	TGTGCCAGCAGCCGGAAACAGGGTTACCGAGAGACCCAGTACTTC
TRBJ2-1	many	NA	TRBV5-5	CASSLAPTEQFF	TGTGCCAGCAGCTTGGCCCCCACTGAGCAGTTCTTC
TRBJ2-7	NA	NA	TRBV19	CASSSQDRIVQYF	TGTGCCAGTAGTAGCCAGGACAGAATCGTGCAGTACTTC
TRBJ2-7	NA	TRBD2	TRBV20-1	CSADPLRGRDYEQYF	TGCAGTGCTGACCCCCTGCGCGGGAGGGACTACGAGCAGTACTTC
TRBJ1-2	many	NA	TRBV27	CASSLGQGGGYTF	TGTGCCAGCAGTTTAGGGCAGGGTGGCGGCTACACCTTC
TRBJ2-7	NA	TRBD1	TRBV15	CATSQGGTGTYEQYF	TGTGCCACCTCCCAGGGTGGGACAGGGACCTACGAGCAGTACTTC
TRBJ2-7	NA	NA	TRBV6-2/TRBV6-3	CASNLHGSYEQYF	TGTGCCAGCAACCTACACGGGTCCTACGAGCAGTACTTC
TRBJ2-7	few	TRBD1	TRBV29-1	CSVSLGQGYEQYF	TGCAGTGTATCCCTGGGACAGGGCTACGAGCAGTACTTC
TRBJ2-2	few	NA	TRBV25-1	CASRTAQVGELFF	TGTGCCAGCAGGACAGCCCAAGTGGGGGAGCTGTTTTTT
TRBJ2-5	NA	TRBD2	TRBV7-9	CASSSPRKRGQETQYF	TGTGCCAGCAGCTCCCCGAGGAAGCGGGGACAAGAGACCCAGTACTTC
TRBJ2-1	NA	TRBD2	TRBV5-1	CASSLVGRDGNEQFF	TGCGCCAGCAGCTTGGTCGGGAGGGACGGCAATGAGCAGTTCTTC
TRBJ1-5	NA	NA	TRBV4-3	CASSYRISNQPQHF	TGCGCCAGCAGCTACCGAATTAGCAATCAGCCCCAGCATTTT
TRBJ2-7	NA	NA	TRBV25-1	CASRRDEYEQYF	TGTGCCAGCAGAAGGGACGAATACGAGCAGTACTTC
TRBJ2-7	NA	NA	TRBV29-1	CSVLPSGSYERYF	TGCAGCGTTCTCCCAAGTGGCTCCTACGAGCGGTACTTC
TRBJ1-6	NA	TRBD1	TRBV10-2	CASRQGYNSPLHF	TGCGCCAGTCGACAGGGCTATAATTCACCCCTCCACTTT
TRBJ1-5	many	TRBD1	TRBV12-3/TRBV12-4	CASRTGQGDQPQHF	TGTGCCAGCAGGACGGGACAGGGGGACCAGCCCCAGCATTTT
TRBJ2-7	NA	NA	TRBV4-2	CASSPVGPRGVSYEQYF	TGTGCCAGCAGCCCAGTAGGGCCCCGCGGTGTAAGCTACGAGCAGTACTTC
TRBJ2-3	NA	TRBD2	TRBV11-2	CASSLFGAGVGDTQYF	TGTGCCAGCAGTTTATTTGGAGCGGGAGTGGGAGATACGCAGTATTTT
TRBJ2-1	NA	NA	TRBV11-1	CASSTRLIPPNRMSYNEQFF	TGTGCCAGCAGCACCAGACTGATCCCCCCAAACCGAATGTCCTACAATGAGCAGTTCTTC
TRBJ2-7	many	TRBD2	TRBV2	CASSEVLAGLYEQYF	TGTGCCAGCAGTGAAGTGCTAGCGGGGCTATACGAGCAGTACTTC
TRBJ1-1	NA	NA	TRBV15	CATSRGVTIAEAFF	TGTGCCACCAGCCGAGGTGTAACAATCGCTGAAGCTTTCTTT
TRBJ2-3	once	NA	TRBV11-1	CASSLANIGSDTDTQYF	TGTGCCAGCAGCTTAGCTAATATCGGCAGCGACACAGATACGCAGTATTTT
TRBJ2-1	many	TRBD2	TRBV19	CASSMREGRRNEQFF	TGTGCCAGTAGTATGCGGGAGGGGAGGAGGAATGAGCAGTTCTTC
TRBJ2-3	NA	NA	TRBV7-9	CASSAQGTDTQYF	TGTGCCAGCAGCGCGCAAGGAACAGATACGCAGTATTTT
TRBJ2-3	NA	NA	TRBV15	CATSRKGVDTQYF	TGTGCCACCAGCAGAAAGGGGGTGGATACGCAGTATTTT
TRBJ1-4	once	NA	TRBV15	CATSRDAGAGEKLFF	TGTGCCACCAGCAGAGATGCGGGGGCAGGGGAAAAACTGTTTTTT
TRBJ2-7	NA	TRBD2	TRBV5-1	CASSLATPSGLGSYEQYF	TGCGCCAGCAGCTTGGCCACCCCCTCCGGACTAGGGTCCTACGAGCAGTACTTC
TRBJ1-6	few	NA	TRBV11-2	CASSPGGSPLHF	TGTGCCAGCAGCCCCGGGGGGTCACCCCTCCACTTT
TRBJ1-2	NA	TRBD1	TRBV19	CASRRPGTERYGYTF	TGTGCCAGTAGGCGACCCGGGACAGAAAGATATGGCTACACCTTC
TRBJ1-6	NA	TRBD1	TRBV2	CASSGQGVINSPLHF	TGTGCCAGCAGCGGACAGGGGGTTATTAATTCACCCCTCCACTTT
TRBJ2-2	many	NA	TRBV12-3/TRBV12-4	CASSQETGELFF	TGTGCCAGCAGCCAGGAAACCGGGGAGCTGTTTTTT